Here is one TCR beta chain with its context. The data stem from a study of T cell repertoires in cytomegalovirus infection. Overall study: In public TCR beta signatures, there were indications of both CMV infection and matching HLA type.

TCRdb re-analysed the reads in MiXCR, keeping a single row per CDR3 protein. The repertoire holds about 530,000 distinct CDR3 sequences, with around 27% as singletons. The CDR3 runs 13 residues. Trimming cost V 4 bases and J 9 bases, with 13 bases left between them. Germline V gene data show CDR1 as LGHDT and CDR2 as YNNKEL (reference sequence). This TCR came from a human donor in good health (CMV status not recorded). Some clones in this sample may be carry-over from other donors' samples. The V call is TRBV3-1, the J call TRBJ1-5, with D unclear. The sample consisted of PBMCs. The CDR3 region has the DNA TGTGCCAGCAGCCCGGACCGAGTTCGGCCCCAGCATTTT. Protein: CASSPDRVRPQHF.